This T cell receptor (beta chain) is from a study of blood T cell repertoires in COVID-19. On the study more broadly: Acute and convalescent COVID-19 specimens originated in the United States, Italy and Spain. Sample material is recorded as cDNA or gDNA derived from T cells, B-cell-depleted T cells, or PBMCs.

Methods used by the authors: Quantification of nucleated cells was approximated via reference gene primer amplification. Assay: immunoSEQ multiplex PCR; the TCRdb copy retains only in-frame clones and omits some. D and trimming were read from the DNA, whereas the V and J calls and clone size are those reported in that table. In the table there are about 110,000 clones, 84% of which are singletons. Trimming cost V 5 bases and J 0 bases; bases outside gene matches: 10. The CDR3 extends over 19 amino acids. The germline CDR1 and CDR2 sequences are KGHSH and LQKENI. Material: peripheral blood. This rearrangement joins TRBV18 to TRBJ2-1, with 13 bases identical to TRBD2. This TCR came from a woman between 50 and 59 years old with acute or convalescent COVID-19. This CDR3 is CASSSSRTSGGPSYNEQFF. The CDR3 coding sequence is TGTGCCAGCTCATCAAGCAGGACTAGCGGGGGACCCTCCTACAATGAGCAGTTCTTC.